The clone carrying this TCR beta chain turned up a few times. From germline, CDR1 is ENHRY and CDR2 SYGVKD. The length of the CDR3 is 13 residues. Trimming removed 7 bases at V and 2 bases at J, with 10 bases between. This sample stems from a study of identical twins. MiXCR, run by TCRdb on the 5' RACE reads, gives a single entry per CDR3 protein. The sample lists 400,000 to 550,000 distinct CDR3 sequences, approximately 22% occurring once. The same sample was also studied in work on T cells expressing NK-cell markers. That source adds: Sorted CD3+CD56+NKG2C+, CD3+CD56+NKG2C- and CD3+CD56-NKG2C+ T-cell subsets were beta-chain profiled. A range of roughly 1.0-8% of CD8+ T cells consisted of dominant NKG2C+ clonotypes in more than five donors.

The V call is TRBV10-3, the J call TRBJ2-3, with D unclear. Source material: CD4+ T cells sorted from blood. This TCR derives from a woman aged 18 to 35 in good health. This CDR3 reads CAIMVRITDTQYF. The DNA for the CDR3 is TGTGCCATCATGGTTCGGATCACAGATACGCAGTATTTT.